A single TCR beta chain is shown here with its context. Its target antigen remains unknown. No base-level quality is on record; no much larger clone is a single base apart. The library was prepared using the immunoSEQ multiplex PCR assay. What TCRdb holds here is the immuneACCESS table cut down to in-frame rearrangements. Part of the clones is not present; checked against another copy, under half of the missing clones reflect an unresolved V gene, and the others are unexplained. Recorded for this sample are just over 6,500 clones; approximately 80% of them occurred a single time. Approximately 17% of the sample is held by the ten biggest clonotypes. From the cysteine up to the phenylalanine, the CDR3 has a length of 14 residues. CDR3 DNA is the only sequence kept; it has 42 bases, read in frame from the first base. The trim is 4 bases for V and 4 bases for J, with a gap of 13 bases between the germline ends. According to the germline V gene (reference sequence), CDR1 reads SEHNR and CDR2 reads FQNEAQ.

The sample is drawn from a study of control samples from healthy donors and cancer patients (dated by TCRdb to about 2020). This TCR was recovered from a male donor with melanoma. The receptor chain draws on TRBV7-9 and TRBJ2-5; the D gene is possibly TRBD1 or TRBD2, each agreeing over 6 bases. Sequencing input: formalin-fixed, paraffin-embedded tissue. The CDR3 amino acid sequence is: CASSSSSGAETQYF. The base sequence is TGTGCCAGCAGCTCCAGCTCGGGGGCAGAGACCCAGTACTTC.